This TCR beta chain appears in the sequencing data of a study of beta chain features in type 1 diabetes. Reverse transcribing all isolated RNA meant expressed TCRB transcripts were sequenced. Clones were sequenced by immunoSEQ multiplex PCR, and TCRdb holds only the in-frame ones, with some missing. The sample has 680,000 or so clones; 13% are singletons. In its sample, this clone was seen many times. The antigen is not known. There are 14 residues in the CDR3. Trimming stripped 0 bases from V and 0 bases from J, with 3 bases between. A single heparinised draw of about 100 mL on average was taken per donor. Findings of the study overall: TCRB CDR3s were moderately but significantly shorter in Type 1 diabetes patients in all four CD4+ subsets.

This TCR was sampled from a man aged 18 to 30 with type 1 diabetes. The specimen sequenced was naive CD4+ T cells from blood. The rearrangement joins TRBV23-1 to TRBJ1-5; no definite D call. TRBV23-1 belongs to the ORF category, with a function that is uncertain. The CDR3 loop reads CASSQSSSNQPQHF. In DNA, the CDR3 is TGCGCCAGCAGTCAATCGTCTAGCAATCAGCCCCAGCATTTT.